The 7 T cell receptor beta chains in this list originate from one sample, sequenced in a study of breast tumors, draining lymph nodes, adjacent tissues. In TCRdb, the multiplex PCR reads were re-called with MiXCR into one record per CDR3 protein. The table has 75,000 to 100,000 distinct CDR3 sequences, 15% to 20% seen once. Samples came from axillary lymph nodes draining the breast cancer. Input material: axillary lymph node tissue. These receptors were collected from a female donor with breast cancer. Some clones in this sample may be carry-over from other donors' samples.

This clonotype was counted many times. The chain carries TRBV6-5 and TRBJ2-5; the D is unclear. The germline gives CDR1 MNHEY, CDR2 SVGAGI. The germline V and J ends were trimmed by 0 bases and 5 bases, with 4 bases remaining between them. The CDR3 spans 12 residues. CDR3 region: CASSYSRETQYF. The CDR3 DNA reads TGTGCCAGCAGTTACTCGAGGGAGACCCAGTACTTC.

Many counts were recorded for this clonotype. The chain links TRBV4-1 to TRBJ2-7, with no clear D. The CDR3 contains 14 residues. The V gene lost 1 base and the J gene lost 0 bases, with 7 bases spanning the gap. CDR1 and CDR2 from the germline V gene are MGHRA and YSYEKL. CDR3 sequence (DNA): TGCGCCAGCAGCCAAGGGGCCGGCTCCTACGAGCAGTACTTC. As protein: CASSQGAGSYEQYF.

This clonotype has ten or more counts. The V and J genes are TRBV7-3 and TRBJ1-4; 7 positions match TRBD1. Trimming removed 4 bases from V and 7 bases from J; junction bases left unmatched: 9. Germline CDR1 reads SGHTA; CDR2 reads FQGTGA. This CDR3 comprises 15 residues. The DNA of the CDR3 is TGTGCCAGCAGCTCCCGACAGGGCTGGCGTGAAAAACTGTTTTTT. It yields the protein CASSSRQGWREKLFF.

This clonotype was seen at least ten times. The V and J genes are TRBV10-2 and TRBJ2-7; the match to TRBD2 covers 10 bases. The CDR3 spans 13 residues. The ends lost 8 bases at V and 6 bases at J; junction bases unmatched: 7. Germline assignment: CDR1 WSHSY and CDR2 SAAADI. The CDR3 coding sequence is TGCGCCAGCCTTCTAGCGGGAGCTAGCGAGCAGTACTTC. This codes for CASLLAGASEQYF.

This clonotype was observed many times. The chain has TRBV5-1 and TRBJ2-7; a possible D gene is TRBD1 (6 bases). Germline V gene sequence: CDR1 SGHRS, CDR2 YFSETQ. This CDR3 spans 15 amino acids. V was pared by 0 bases and J by 5 bases, with 15 bases between. The CDR3 is CASSLGSGQGDEQYF. CDR3 bases: TGCGCCAGCAGCTTGGGTTCGGGACAAGGGGACGAGCAGTACTTC.

This clonotype was seen repeatedly, ten times or more. The rearrangement links TRBV5-4 to TRBJ2-1; 10 nucleotides match TRBD2. The CDR3 runs 16 residues. The V and J ends lost 4 bases and 7 bases, in that order; junction bases with no gene match: 11. CDR1 and CDR2 from the germline V gene are SGHNT and YYREEE (reference sequence). In DNA, the CDR3 is TGTGCCAGCAGCCCCCAGAAAGCGGGAGGGCGGAATGAGCAGTTCTTC. Translating it yields CASSPQKAGGRNEQFF.

V is TRBV5-6 and J is TRBJ1-1; 7 bases line up with TRBD1. This CDR3 has 16 amino acids. Germline V gives CDR1 SGHDT, CDR2 YYEEEE. J gave up 0 bases and V 2 bases, and 7 bases lay outside the gene matches. CDR3 in DNA: TGTGCCAGCAGCTTAACGGGCAGGGGGTTGAACACTGAAGCTTTCTTT. Protein: CASSLTGRGLNTEAFF.